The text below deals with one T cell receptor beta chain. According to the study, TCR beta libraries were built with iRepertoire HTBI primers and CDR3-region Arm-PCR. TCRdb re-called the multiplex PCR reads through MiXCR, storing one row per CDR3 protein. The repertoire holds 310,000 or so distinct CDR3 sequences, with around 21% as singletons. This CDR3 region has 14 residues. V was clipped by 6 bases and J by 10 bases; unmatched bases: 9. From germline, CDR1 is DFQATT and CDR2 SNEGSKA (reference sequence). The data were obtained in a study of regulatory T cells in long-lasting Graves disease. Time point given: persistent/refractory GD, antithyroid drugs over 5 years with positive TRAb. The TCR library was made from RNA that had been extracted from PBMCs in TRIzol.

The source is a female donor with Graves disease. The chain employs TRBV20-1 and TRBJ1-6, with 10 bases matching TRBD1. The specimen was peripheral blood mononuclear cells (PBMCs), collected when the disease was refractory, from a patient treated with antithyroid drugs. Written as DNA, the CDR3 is TGCAGTGCCCACCGGACAGGGGGGGGGTCACCCCTCCACTTT. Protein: CSAHRTGGGSPLHF.